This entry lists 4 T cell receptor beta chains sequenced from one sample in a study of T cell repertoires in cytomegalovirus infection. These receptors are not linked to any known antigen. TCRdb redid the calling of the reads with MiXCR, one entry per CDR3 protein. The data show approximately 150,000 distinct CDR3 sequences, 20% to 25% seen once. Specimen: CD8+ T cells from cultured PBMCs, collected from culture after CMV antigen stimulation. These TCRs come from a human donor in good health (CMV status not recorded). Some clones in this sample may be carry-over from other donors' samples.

The CDR3 reads CASSPSPDNYGYTF. In DNA form, the CDR3 reads TGTGCCAGCAGTCCCTCCCCCGACAACTATGGCTACACCTTC. V gene TRBV28 combines with J gene TRBJ1-2; no clear D gene. CDR1 MDHEN and CDR2 SYDVKM come from the germline V gene. The CDR3 consists of 14 residues. The V and J ends lost 5 bases and 2 bases respectively, with 12 bases between them.

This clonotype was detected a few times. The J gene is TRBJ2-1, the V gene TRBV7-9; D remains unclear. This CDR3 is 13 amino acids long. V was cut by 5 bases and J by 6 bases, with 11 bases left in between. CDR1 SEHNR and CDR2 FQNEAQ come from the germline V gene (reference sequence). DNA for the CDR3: TGTGCCAGCAGCCCGGGTTCTTTCAATGAGCAGTTCTTC. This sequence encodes CASSPGSFNEQFF.

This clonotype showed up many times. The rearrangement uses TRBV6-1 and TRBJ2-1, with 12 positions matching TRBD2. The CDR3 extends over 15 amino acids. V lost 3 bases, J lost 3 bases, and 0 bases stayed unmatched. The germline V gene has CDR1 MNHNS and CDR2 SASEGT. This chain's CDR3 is CASSETSGGYNEQFF. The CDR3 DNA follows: TGTGCCAGCAGTGAGACTAGCGGGGGCTACAATGAGCAGTTCTTC.

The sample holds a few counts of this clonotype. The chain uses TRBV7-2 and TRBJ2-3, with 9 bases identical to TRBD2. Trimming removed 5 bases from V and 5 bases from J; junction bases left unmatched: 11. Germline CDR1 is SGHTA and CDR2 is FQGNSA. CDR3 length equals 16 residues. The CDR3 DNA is TGTGCCAGCAGCCCCTCCAAGCGGGGGGTTCTAGATACGCAGTATTTT. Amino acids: CASSPSKRGVLDTQYF.